This TCR beta chain emerged from a study of T cells in Graves' hyperthyroidism and ophthalmopathy. Germline CDR1 and CDR2: SGHTA and FQGNSA. The CDR3 is 16 amino acids. J gave up 5 bases and V 2 bases, and 10 bases lay outside the gene matches. With a duration under 2 months, the hyperthyroidism was newly diagnosed in patients aged 18 to 65. Investigators excluded patients with uncontrolled infection, other autoimmune disease, pregnancy or lactation. PBMCs were sourced from roughly 10 ml fresh peripheral blood. The study's findings and limits: A median around 6.8 months before onset, the model predicted ophthalmopathy.

TCR beta CDR3 region amplification was performed from RNA transcripts. Primed by the HTBI set, a first-round RT-PCR was run on the TCR CDR3. MiXCR, run by TCRdb on the multiplex PCR reads, gives a single entry per CDR3 protein. Of 300,000 or so distinct CDR3 sequences in the sample, over 15% were seen once. Comments on this clonotype: No antigen is known for it.

Material for sequencing was blood. This receptor was obtained from a man aged 25 to 40 with Graves' hyperthyroidism. V and J are TRBV7-2 and TRBJ2-5, with 8 positions matching TRBD2. The CDR3 reads CASSLFGGALQETQYF. The CDR3 DNA reads TGTGCCAGCAGCTTATTCGGGGGGGCCCTTCAGGAGACCCAGTACTTC.